Each of the 15 T cell receptor beta chains below was sequenced from the same sample in a study of T cell repertoires in cytomegalovirus infection. TCRdb analysed the reads with MiXCR anew, one entry per CDR3 protein. The data show approximately 490,000 distinct CDR3 sequences, about 10% seen once. Sequenced input: PBMCs. These receptors were obtained from a human donor in good health (CMV status not recorded). Some clones in this sample may be carry-over from other donors' samples.

This clonotype was seen at least ten times. The gene calls are TRBV27 and TRBJ1-1, with D unclear. Germline V gene sequence: CDR1 MNHEY, CDR2 SMNVEV (reference sequence). Trimming pared 3 bases from V and 8 bases from J, leaving 7 bases between. The CDR3 consists of 11 residues. The CDR3 coding sequence is TGTGCCAGCAGTTTTGGTCCGGAAGCTTTCTTT. Protein: CASSFGPEAFF.

Regarding this clonotype: A much larger clonotype is one base distant, so this may be a read error. The chain couples TRBV10-3 to TRBJ2-3, with a weak D call TRBD2 (6 bases). The CDR3 sequence is 13 residues long. The germline CDR1 and CDR2 sequences are ENHRY and SYGVKD. CDR3 sequence reads: CTISFGSMDTQYF. The CDR3 coding sequence is TGTACCATCAGCTTCGGGAGCATGGATACGCAGTATTTT.

This clonotype was seen many times. The chain joins TRBV28 to TRBJ2-7, with a weak D call TRBD2 (5 bases). Germline-derived CDR1 and CDR2 are MDHEN and SYDVKM. Deletions cut 5 bases from V and 6 bases from J, with 23 bases between. The CDR3 sequence is 16 residues long. DNA for the CDR3: TGTGCCAGCAGTCCCTTAAACGGGGAGACCTCACGCGAGCAGTACTTC. As protein: CASSPLNGETSREQYF.

This clonotype was observed at least ten times. This chain joins TRBV11-2 and TRBJ2-3; 14 bases fit TRBD2. The CDR3 totals 17 residues. Trimming cost V 1 base and J 0 bases; bases outside gene matches: 0. The germline V gene has CDR1 SGHAT and CDR2 FQNNGV. In DNA, the CDR3 is TGTGCCAGCAGCTTAGGGACTAGCGGGGGGAGCACAGATACGCAGTATTTT. Protein sequence: CASSLGTSGGSTDTQYF.

In this sample, this clonotype turned up many times. The rearrangement uses TRBV3-1 and TRBJ1-5; TRBD1 agrees at 7 bases. This CDR3 has 14 residues. The V gene's germline CDR1 is LGHDT and CDR2 YNNKEL (reference sequence). V shed 1 base and J 7 bases; nucleotides not matched to a gene: 4. The chain's CDR3 is CASSQAGGWQPQHF. The DNA for the CDR3 is TGTGCCAGCAGCCAAGCAGGGGGTTGGCAGCCCCAGCATTTT. The full variable domain, with the rest looked up from reference TRBV3-1 and TRBJ1-5, is DTAVSQTPKYLVTQMGNDKSIKCEQNLGHDTMYWYKQDSKKFLKIMFSYNNKELIINETVPNRFSPKSPDKAHLNLHINSLELGDSAVYFCASSQAGGWQPQHFGDGTRLSIL.

This clonotype showed up many times. The chain combines TRBV18 with TRBJ2-7, with D perhaps TRBD1 (6 bases). Trimming shortened V by 8 bases and J by 0 bases, and 14 bases separated the two germline ends. Germline V gives CDR1 KGHSH, CDR2 LQKENI. The CDR3 spans 14 residues. CDR3 nucleotide sequence: TGTGCCAGCCAAAACGACAGGAGCTCCTACGAGCAGTACTTC. It translates to CASQNDRSSYEQYF.

The sample holds many counts of this clonotype. The rearrangement joins TRBV7-6 to TRBJ2-2; weak D call: TRBD2 (5 bases). CDR3 length equals 14 residues. The germline V and J ends were trimmed by 5 bases and 1 base, with 8 bases remaining between them. Germline V gene lookup returns CDR1 SGHVS and CDR2 FNYEAQ. Here the CDR3 DNA reads TGTGCCAGCAGCGCGAGCGGGAACACCGGGGAGCTGTTTTTT. Protein: CASSASGNTGELFF. Variable domain in full (rest from reference TRBV7-6 and TRBJ2-2): GAGVSQSPRYKVTKRGQDVALRCDPISGHVSLYWYRQALGQGPEFLTYFNYEAQQDKSGLPNDRFSAERPEGSISTLTIQRTEQRDSAMYRCASSASGNTGELFFGEGSRLTVL.

This clonotype was seen repeatedly, ten times or more. The rearrangement uses TRBV11-2 and TRBJ1-1; D perhaps matches TRBD1 (5 bases). CDR1 is SGHAT and CDR2 is FQNNGV in the germline V gene. Trimming pared 2 bases from V and 4 bases from J, leaving 14 bases between. The length of the CDR3 is 15 residues. The CDR3 here is CASSLRDSAGTEAFF. DNA of the CDR3: TGTGCCAGCAGCTTACGAGACAGTGCTGGCACTGAAGCTTTCTTT.

This chain joins TRBV12-3 or TRBV12-4 and TRBJ1-5; possible D gene TRBD1, 6 bases. The CDR3 contains 16 residues. The germline V and J ends were trimmed by 5 bases and 0 bases, with 14 bases remaining between them. The CDR3 reads CASSLPLTGSNQPQHF. The DNA of the CDR3 is TGTGCCAGCAGTCTACCCTTGACAGGTAGCAATCAGCCCCAGCATTTT.

The chain carries TRBV7-2 and TRBJ2-1, with TRBD1 matching over 8 bases. The CDR3 is 15 amino acids. Germline V CDR1 and CDR2: SGHTA, FQGNSA. J gave up 0 bases and V 6 bases, and 4 bases lay outside the gene matches. The CDR3 sequence: CASRTGVSSYNEQFF. In DNA form, the CDR3 reads TGTGCCAGCAGGACAGGGGTTAGCTCCTACAATGAGCAGTTCTTC. Filled out from reference TRBV7-2 and TRBJ2-1, the complete variable domain reads GAGVSQSPSNKVTEKGKDVELRCDPISGHTALYWYRQSLGQGLEFLIYFQGNSAPDKSGLPSDRFSAERTGGSVSTLTIQRTQQEDSAVYLCASRTGVSSYNEQFFGPGTRLTVL.

This clonotype occurred many times. The chain has TRBV3-1 and TRBJ2-7; 9 bases align to TRBD2. This CDR3 is built from 13 residues. Germline CDR1 reads LGHDT; CDR2 reads YNNKEL (reference sequence). The J segment lost 3 bases and the V segment lost 4 bases, leaving 1 base of the junction unmatched. For the CDR3, the DNA is TGTGCCAGCAGCCGGACTAGCGACTACGAGCAGTACTTC. Translating gives CASSRTSDYEQYF.

Many counts were recorded for this clonotype. The V gene is TRBV18, the J gene TRBJ1-2, with TRBD1 matching over 8 bases. This CDR3 contains 15 residues. Trimming took 6 bases from V and 6 from J; bases not matched to a gene: 12. Germline CDR1 reads KGHSH; CDR2 reads LQKENI. CDR3 region: CASSGDRPAANGYTF. DNA for the CDR3: TGTGCCAGCTCGGGGGACAGGCCGGCCGCTAATGGCTACACCTTC.

This clonotype was picked up many times. The J gene is TRBJ2-5, the V gene TRBV29-1; D tentatively reads TRBD1 or TRBD2 (7 bases each). CDR3 size: 13 residues. Germline CDR1 SQVTM, CDR2 ANQGSEA. V lost 6 bases and J 4 bases, leaving 15 bases between the germline ends. The chain's CDR3 is CSVGGGGRETQYF. Here the CDR3 DNA reads TGCAGCGTGGGGGGAGGGGGCAGAGAGACCCAGTACTTC.

As regards this clonotype: The CDR3 does not end in the conserved phenylalanine or tryptophan, so this is likely a read error. The DNA is omitted, as the CDR3 cannot be located on it reliably, and the CDR3 follows TCRdb's listing. This sequence joins TRBV27 and TRBJ1-1; the DNA was not used to check the table's D call, TRBD1. Ends included, the CDR3 has 13 residues. CDR1 and CDR2 from the germline V gene are MNHEY and SMNVEV (reference sequence). The chain's CDR3 is CASSGGGNRRPFL.

The table lists this clonotype with many counts. The V call is TRBV28, the J call TRBJ2-7, with no clear D. The length of the CDR3 is 17 residues. CDR1 and CDR2 from the germline V gene are MDHEN and SYDVKM. V was cut by 5 bases and J by 3 bases, with 23 bases left in between. CDR3 sequence reads: CASSGTSYRLVNYEQYF. The DNA of the CDR3 is TGTGCCAGCAGTGGAACCTCCTACAGACTGGTAAACTACGAGCAGTACTTC. The full variable domain, its missing parts supplied by reference TRBV28 and TRBJ2-7, is DVKVTQSSRYLVKRTGEKVFLECVQDMDHENMFWYRQDPGLGLRLIYFSYDVKMKEKGDIPEGYSVSREKKERFSLILESASTNQTSMYLCASSGTSYRLVNYEQYFGPGTRLTVT.